Each of the 16 T cell receptor beta chains below was sequenced from the same sample in a study of human T cells and chemical hapten exposure. Stated time point: pre-sensitization, week 0. Sample treatment: therapeutic diphenylcyclopropenone sensitization with weekly scalp DPC. MiXCR was run by TCRdb on the RACE reads, yielding one entry per CDR3 protein. The sample has fewer than 150,000 distinct CDR3 sequences; about 14% are singletons. This sample comprised whole blood, obtained in connection with sensitization to the hapten diphenylcyclopropenone (DPC). All receptors come from a woman between 18 and 30 years old with alopecia areata. Some clones in this sample may be carry-over from other donors' samples.

This clonotype was seen many times. CDR3 in amino acids: CASSLRGGGSYNEQFF. The CDR3 DNA reads as TGTGCCAGCAGCTTACGGGGGGGCGGTTCCTACAATGAGCAGTTCTTC. This rearrangement joins TRBV7-6 to TRBJ2-1; the match to TRBD2 covers 8 bases. The junction had 4 bases not matched to a gene; V was cut back by 2 bases and J by 1 base. The length of the CDR3 is 16 residues. CDR1 is SGHVS and CDR2 is FNYEAQ in the germline V gene.

This clonotype showed up just a few times. The V gene is TRBV11-2, the J gene TRBJ2-1, with TRBD2 identical over 10 bases. This CDR3 is 14 amino acids long. The V gene end was trimmed by 8 bases and the J gene end by 4 bases; junction bases not matched to a gene: 5. Germline CDR1 is SGHAT and CDR2 is FQNNGV. The chain's CDR3 is CASGSTSGYNEQFF. In nucleotides, the CDR3 is TGTGCCAGCGGGTCGACTAGCGGGTACAATGAGCAGTTCTTC.

V is TRBV7-2 and J is TRBJ2-3; D gene uncertain. V was clipped by 3 bases and J by 0 bases, with 10 bases between them. The CDR3 consists of 15 residues. Looked up from germline, CDR1 is SGHTA and CDR2 is FQGNSA. CDR3 sequence reads: CASSLGSTSTDTQYF. The CDR3 DNA follows: TGTGCCAGCAGCTTGGGTTCAACTAGCACAGATACGCAGTATTTT.

This clonotype showed up just a few times. The chain employs TRBV12-3 or TRBV12-4 and TRBJ2-7; 11 bases match TRBD1. V was clipped by 0 bases and J by 6 bases; unmatched bases: 4. This CDR3 region has 15 residues. The DNA for the CDR3 is TGTGCCAGCAGTTTAGCGGACAGGGGGCAGTCCGAGCAGTACTTC. It specifies CASSLADRGQSEQYF.

This clonotype has only a few counts. For the CDR3, the DNA is TGTGCCAGCAAAGTATCCCGATTAACCACAGATACGCAGTATTTT. Translated, it gives CASKVSRLTTDTQYF. The V call is TRBV27, the J call TRBJ2-3; D unclear. Germline lookup yields CDR1 MNHEY and CDR2 SMNVEV (reference sequence). Trimming pared 7 bases from V and 2 bases from J, leaving 16 bases between. CDR3 length: 15 amino acids.

The chain carries TRBV7-6 and TRBJ1-5; no clear D gene. V lost 1 base and J 10 bases, leaving 11 bases between the germline ends. This CDR3 spans 13 amino acids. The V gene's germline CDR1 is SGHVS and CDR2 FNYEAQ. The DNA for the CDR3 is TGTGCCAGCAGCTTAGAGGCGCGGGGACCCCAGCATTTT. As protein: CASSLEARGPQHF. Full variable domain (missing parts from reference TRBV7-6 and TRBJ1-5): GAGVSQSPRYKVTKRGQDVALRCDPISGHVSLYWYRQALGQGPEFLTYFNYEAQQDKSGLPNDRFSAERPEGSISTLTIQRTEQRDSAMYRCASSLEARGPQHFGDGTRLSIL.

The chain joins TRBV27 to TRBJ1-5; a weak D match, TRBD1 (6 bases). Germline-derived CDR1 and CDR2 are MNHEY and SMNVEV (reference sequence). The CDR3 sequence is 14 residues long. V was shortened by 4 bases and J by 3 bases, with 10 bases between the two germline ends. The CDR3 spells CASSYTGFNQPQHF. The CDR3 bases are TGTGCCAGCAGTTATACAGGGTTCAATCAGCCCCAGCATTTT.

This clonotype was picked up many times. This chain links TRBV14 with TRBJ1-5, with 8 bases identical to TRBD1. Germline V CDR1 and CDR2: SGHDN, FVKESK. J was trimmed by 2 bases and V by 1 base; bases with no gene match: 1. CDR3 length: 15 residues. CDR3 residues: CASSQAGQGNQPQHF. The CDR3 DNA reads as TGTGCCAGCAGCCAAGCGGGACAGGGCAATCAGCCCCAGCATTTT.

The J gene is TRBJ1-3, the V gene TRBV11-2; D perhaps matches TRBD1 (5 bases). Looked up from germline, CDR1 is SGHAT and CDR2 is FQNNGV. The CDR3 length is 14 residues. Deletions cut 2 bases from V and 1 base from J, with 6 bases between. CDR3 loop: CASSLSGSGNTIYF. CDR3 in DNA: TGTGCCAGCAGCTTATCAGGGTCTGGAAACACCATATATTTT.

The V gene is TRBV7-6, the J gene TRBJ2-3, with TRBD2 as a possible D gene (7 bases). V lost 1 base and J lost 2, with 22 bases in between. The germline V gene encodes CDR1 SGHVS and CDR2 FNYEAQ. CDR3 length equals 19 residues. Here the CDR3 DNA reads TGTGCCAGCAGCTTAGACCCCCATAGCGCGGGGGCGCCCACAGATACGCAGTATTTT. This gives the protein CASSLDPHSAGAPTDTQYF.

The chain combines TRBV20-1 with TRBJ1-2, with 9 bases fitting TRBD1. Germline loops: CDR1 DFQATT, CDR2 SNEGSKA (reference sequence). With 3 bases clipped from V and 6 bases from J, the junction kept 8 bases outside the gene matches. This CDR3 spans 14 amino acids. Here the CDR3 DNA reads TGCAGTGCTAGCCCCTCCGGGACAGGGCATGGCTACACCTTC. It translates to CSASPSGTGHGYTF.

The gene calls are TRBV11-2 and TRBJ2-5, with D possibly called TRBD1 or TRBD2 (5 bases each). The CDR3 runs 15 residues. V shed 0 bases and J shed 5 bases, with 13 bases lying between them. Germline CDR1 is SGHAT and CDR2 is FQNNGV. The CDR3 loop is CASSLDGGLQETQYF. In DNA, the CDR3 is TGTGCCAGCAGCTTAGATGGGGGATTACAGGAGACCCAGTACTTC.

J is TRBJ1-5 and V is TRBV7-2; D gene unclear. CDR1 is SGHTA and CDR2 is FQGNSA in the germline V gene. The CDR3 spans 14 residues. Trimming pared 3 bases from V and 3 bases from J, leaving 9 bases between. The CDR3 reads CASSFNPDNQPQHF. The CDR3 bases are TGTGCCAGCAGCTTCAACCCGGACAATCAGCCCCAGCATTTT. The variable domain in full, with the rest retrieved from reference TRBV7-2 and TRBJ1-5, is GAGVSQSPSNKVTEKGKDVELRCDPISGHTALYWYRQSLGQGLEFLIYFQGNSAPDKSGLPSDRFSAERTGGSVSTLTIQRTQQEDSAVYLCASSFNPDNQPQHFGDGTRLSIL.

The chain combines TRBV11-2 with TRBJ2-4; D gene ambiguous. This CDR3 contains 12 residues. Germline-derived CDR1 and CDR2 are SGHAT and FQNNGV. Trimming stripped 2 bases from V and 12 bases from J, with 11 bases between. The CDR3 nucleotides read TGTGCCAGCAGCTTAATTGGGGTTTCTCAGTACTTC. Translating it yields CASSLIGVSQYF.

This clonotype was picked up a small number of times. V is TRBV20-1 and J is TRBJ2-1; no clear D gene. In germline, CDR1 is DFQATT, CDR2 SNEGSKA (reference sequence). Deletions cut 3 bases from V and 8 bases from J, with 11 bases between. CDR3 size: 12 residues. The CDR3 region has the DNA TGCAGTGCTAGGGATGTTTACCATGAGCAGTTCTTC. Translating it yields CSARDVYHEQFF.

CDR3 loop: CASRPRQGGQPQHF. The CDR3 DNA follows: TGTGCCAGCAGGCCCCGACAGGGAGGGCAGCCCCAGCATTTT. The J gene is TRBJ1-5, the V gene TRBV6-6; 7 bases line up with TRBD1. The germline gives CDR1 MNHNY, CDR2 SVGAGI (reference sequence). The CDR3 has 14 residues. The J segment lost 7 bases and the V segment lost 6 bases, leaving 9 bases of the junction unmatched.